The entry below describes one TCR beta chain. TCRdb's table, derived via immunoSEQ multiplex PCR, lists solely in-frame clones and lacks some. The sample includes roughly 80,000 clones, more than 90% of them seen just once. This entry comes from a study of blood T cell repertoires in COVID-19. Trimming left V 1 base short and J 8 bases short, with 14 bases between. The germline gives CDR1 SNHLY, CDR2 FYNNEI. The CDR3 loop spans 14 amino acids. This receptor was obtained from a man in his 60s with acute or convalescent COVID-19. The sample consisted of peripheral blood. V is TRBV2 and J is TRBJ1-2, with unresolved D. The CDR3 region is CASSEVGPGYGYTF. The CDR3 DNA reads as TGTGCCAGCAGTGAAGTAGGCCCGGGTTACGGCTACACCTTC. The full variable domain, its missing parts supplied by reference TRBV2 and TRBJ1-2, is EPEVTQTPSHQVTQMGQEVILRCVPISNHLYFYWYRQILGQKVEFLVSFYNNEISEKSEIFDDQFSVERPDGSNFTLKIRSTKLEDSAMYFCASSEVGPGYGYTFGSGTRLTVV.